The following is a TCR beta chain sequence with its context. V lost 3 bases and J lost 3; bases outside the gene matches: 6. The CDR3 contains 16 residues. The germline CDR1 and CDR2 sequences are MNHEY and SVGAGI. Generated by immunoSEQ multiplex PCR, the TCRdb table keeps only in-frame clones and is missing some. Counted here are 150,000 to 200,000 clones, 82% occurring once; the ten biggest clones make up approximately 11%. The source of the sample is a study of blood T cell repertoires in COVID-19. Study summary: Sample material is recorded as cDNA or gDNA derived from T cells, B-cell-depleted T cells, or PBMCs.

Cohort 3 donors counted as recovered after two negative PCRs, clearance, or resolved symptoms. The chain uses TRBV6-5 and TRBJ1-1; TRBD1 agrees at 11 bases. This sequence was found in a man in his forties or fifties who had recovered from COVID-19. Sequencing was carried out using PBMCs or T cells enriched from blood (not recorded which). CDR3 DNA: TGTGCCAGCAGTTATCCGGGACAGGGGGATCACACTGAAGCTTTCTTT. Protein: CASSYPGQGDHTEAFF.